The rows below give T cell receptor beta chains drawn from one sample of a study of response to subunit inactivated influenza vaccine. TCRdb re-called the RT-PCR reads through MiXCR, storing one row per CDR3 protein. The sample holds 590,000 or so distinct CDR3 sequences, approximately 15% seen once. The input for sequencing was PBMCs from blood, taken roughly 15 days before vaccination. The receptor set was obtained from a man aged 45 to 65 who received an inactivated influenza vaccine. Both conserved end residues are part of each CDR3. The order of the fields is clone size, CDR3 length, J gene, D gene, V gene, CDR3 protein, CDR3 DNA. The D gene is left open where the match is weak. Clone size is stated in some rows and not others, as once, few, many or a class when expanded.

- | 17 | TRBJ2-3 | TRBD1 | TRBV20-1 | CSAKLAGDRGRSDTQYF | TGCAGTGCAAAACTTGCGGGGGACAGGGGGAGGTCAGATACGCAGTATTTT
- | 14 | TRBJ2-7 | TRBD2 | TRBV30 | CAWSQSGAPYEQYF | TGTGCCTGGAGTCAGAGCGGGGCCCCCTACGAGCAGTACTTC
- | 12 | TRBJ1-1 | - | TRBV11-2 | CASSLFLEAAFF | TGTGCCAGCAGCTTATTCTTGGAAGCAGCTTTCTTT
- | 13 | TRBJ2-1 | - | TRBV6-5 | CASSYTGWGEQFF | TGTGCCAGCAGTTATACGGGTTGGGGTGAGCAGTTCTTC
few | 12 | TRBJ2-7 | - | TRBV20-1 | CSARRAVYEQYF | TGCAGTGCTAGACGGGCAGTCTACGAGCAGTACTTC
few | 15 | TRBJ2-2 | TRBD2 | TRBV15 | CATRHGTNGTGELFF | TGTGCCACCAGACATGGGACTAACGGCACCGGGGAGCTGTTTTTT
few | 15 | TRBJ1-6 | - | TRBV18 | CASSPGVGGNSPLHF | TGTGCCAGCTCACCGGGGGTCGGGGGGAATTCACCCCTCCACTTT
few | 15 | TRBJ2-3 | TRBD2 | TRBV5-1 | CASSNRGDSTDTQYF | TGCGCCAGCAGCAATCGGGGGGACAGCACAGATACGCAGTATTTT
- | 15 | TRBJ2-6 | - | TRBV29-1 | CSTAEGSSGANVLTF | TGCAGCACAGCGGAGGGCAGCTCTGGGGCCAACGTCCTGACTTTC
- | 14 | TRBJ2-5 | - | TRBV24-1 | CATSGRHSRETQYF | TGTGCCACCAGTGGCCGACACTCGAGGGAGACCCAGTACTTC
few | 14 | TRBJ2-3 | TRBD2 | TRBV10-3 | CAIGSGTSTDTQYF | TGTGCCATCGGAAGCGGGACTAGCACAGATACGCAGTATTTT
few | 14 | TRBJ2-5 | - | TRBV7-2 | CASSWRGGEETQYF | TGTGCCAGCAGCTGGAGGGGTGGAGAAGAGACCCAGTACTTC
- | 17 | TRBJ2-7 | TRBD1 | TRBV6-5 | CASSYSAFGTGSYEQYF | TGTGCCAGCAGTTACTCTGCGTTTGGGACAGGGTCCTACGAGCAGTACTTC
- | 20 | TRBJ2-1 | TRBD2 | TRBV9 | CASSVRRETPQENSYNEQFF | TGTGCCAGCAGCGTAAGGCGGGAGACTCCCCAAGAAAACTCCTACAATGAGCAGTTCTTC
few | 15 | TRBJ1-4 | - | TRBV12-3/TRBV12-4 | CASSLGGINNEKLFF | TGTGCCAGCAGTTTGGGAGGCATCAATAATGAAAAACTGTTTTTT
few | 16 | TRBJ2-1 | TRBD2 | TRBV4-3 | CASSHYLAGGFNEQFF | TGCGCCAGCAGCCATTACCTAGCGGGCGGTTTCAATGAGCAGTTCTTC
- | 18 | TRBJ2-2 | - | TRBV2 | CASSEALSGRANTGELFF | TGTGCCAGCAGTGAAGCGTTGTCAGGGCGGGCGAACACCGGGGAGCTGTTTTTT
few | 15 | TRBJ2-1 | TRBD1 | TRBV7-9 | CASTPDRDPYNEQFF | TGTGCCAGCACCCCGGACAGGGACCCCTACAATGAGCAGTTCTTC
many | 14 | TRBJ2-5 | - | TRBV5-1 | CASSLMGSEETQYF | TGCGCCAGCAGCTTGATGGGGTCGGAAGAGACCCAGTACTTC
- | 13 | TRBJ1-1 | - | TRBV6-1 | CASSEALRGEAFF | TGTGCCAGCAGTGAAGCGCTTCGAGGGGAAGCTTTCTTT
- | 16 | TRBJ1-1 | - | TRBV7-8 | CASSLVRRALGTEAFF | TGTGCCAGCAGCTTAGTTCGCCGGGCCCTTGGGACTGAAGCTTTCTTT
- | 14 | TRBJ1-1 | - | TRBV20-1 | CSARAVQLNTEAFF | TGCAGTGCTAGAGCCGTGCAGTTGAACACTGAAGCTTTCTTT
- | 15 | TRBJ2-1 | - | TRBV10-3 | CAISEGTRSYNEQFF | TGTGCCATCAGTGAGGGGACACGATCCTACAATGAGCAGTTCTTC
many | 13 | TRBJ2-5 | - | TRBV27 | CASKGDVSETQYF | TGTGCCAGCAAGGGGGATGTTTCGGAGACCCAGTACTTC
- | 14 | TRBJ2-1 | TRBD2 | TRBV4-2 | CASSRGTSQNEQFF | TGTGCCAGCAGTCGGGGGACTAGCCAAAATGAGCAGTTCTTC
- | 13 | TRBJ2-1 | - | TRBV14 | CASSQDYDNEQFF | TGTGCCAGCAGCCAAGATTACGACAATGAGCAGTTCTTC
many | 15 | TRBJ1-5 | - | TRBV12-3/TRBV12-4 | CASSFGLQGRQPQHF | TGTGCCAGCAGTTTTGGTCTACAGGGACGTCAGCCCCAGCATTTT
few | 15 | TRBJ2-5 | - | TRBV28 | CASSYPRRGQETQYF | TGTGCCAGCAGTTATCCCCGGCGGGGACAAGAGACCCAGTACTTC
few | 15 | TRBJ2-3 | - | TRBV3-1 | CASSHRRGNTDTQYF | TGTGCCAGCAGCCACCGCAGGGGAAACACAGATACGCAGTATTTT
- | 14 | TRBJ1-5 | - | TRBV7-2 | CASSLGRQNQPQHF | TGTGCCAGCAGCTTAGGGCGGCAGAATCAGCCCCAGCATTTT
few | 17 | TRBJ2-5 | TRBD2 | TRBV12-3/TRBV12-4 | CASSFRLAGGLGETQYF | TGTGCCAGCAGTTTTCGGCTAGCGGGAGGGCTGGGTGAGACCCAGTACTTC